One and the same sample provided the 18 T cell receptor beta chains below, sequenced in a study of T-cell reconstitution after alpha-beta-depleted transplantation in children. Preparation of the TCRbeta library involved a method that used unique molecular identifiers. TCRdb used MiXCR to reprocess the PCR reads, holding one entry per CDR3 protein. The sample includes roughly 420,000 distinct CDR3 sequences, 15% to 20% of them seen just once. The source was PBMCs, mostly from graft donor cells, collected 360 days after TCRalphabeta/CD19-depleted stem cell transplant. These receptors were obtained from a boy younger than two who had a stem cell transplant for Wiskott-Aldrich syndrome, so the T cells may come from the graft donor.

The sample holds many counts of this clonotype. V usage is TRBV29-1 and J usage is TRBJ2-7; TRBD2 agrees at 14 bases. CDR1 and CDR2 (germline): SQVTM, ANQGSEA. The CDR3 is 16 amino acids. J was trimmed by 1 base and V by 6 bases; bases with no gene match: 8. This CDR3 reads CSVSGTSGRASYEQYF. The CDR3 DNA sequence: TGCAGCGTGTCCGGGACTAGCGGGAGAGCATCCTACGAGCAGTACTTC.

The chain carries TRBV7-9 and TRBJ1-2; perhaps TRBD1 as D (6 bases). This CDR3 contains 14 residues. The V gene's germline CDR1 is SEHNR and CDR2 FQNEAQ (reference sequence). V lost 5 bases and J lost 4, with 14 bases in between. The CDR3 here is CASSPTGPSYGYTF. For the CDR3, the DNA is TGTGCCAGCAGCCCGACAGGACCCTCCTATGGCTACACCTTC.

The V gene is TRBV24-1, the J gene TRBJ2-2; tentatively, D is TRBD1 (5 bases). The CDR3 contains 15 residues. Germline V CDR1 and CDR2: KGHDR, SFDVKD. Trimming took off 1 base at V and 3 bases at J, with 8 bases between the two ends. For the CDR3, the DNA is TGTGCCACCAGTGATTTCGGCAGGGACACCGGGGAGCTGTTTTTT. Protein sequence: CATSDFGRDTGELFF.

This clonotype was observed a few times. The chain joins TRBV4-1 to TRBJ2-7; D is tentatively TRBD1 or TRBD2 (5 bases each). Trimming cost V 1 base and J 5 bases, with 15 bases left between them. CDR3 length: 15 residues. Per the germline V gene, CDR1 is MGHRA and CDR2 is YSYEKL. CDR3 nucleotide sequence: TGCGCCAGCAGCCAAGCGGAGGCCAGGGCGGACGAGCAGTACTTC. Encoded protein: CASSQAEARADEQYF.

The CDR3 loop is CATSRDIDGAAYNEQFF. The DNA of the CDR3 is TGTGCCACCAGCAGAGACATCGACGGAGCCGCCTACAATGAGCAGTTCTTC. The rearrangement joins TRBV15 to TRBJ2-1; D call uncertain. V dropped 0 bases and J dropped 2 bases, with 14 bases sitting between them. Germline assignment: CDR1 LNHNV and CDR2 YYDKDF (reference sequence). The CDR3 spans 17 residues.

The chain has TRBV10-3 and TRBJ2-1; D is perhaps TRBD2 (5 bases). The germline V and J ends were trimmed by 5 bases and 6 bases, with 17 bases remaining between them. This CDR3 has 15 amino acids. Germline CDR1 and CDR2: ENHRY and SYGVKD. The CDR3 reads CAISFDPRDGNEQFF. The CDR3 coding sequence is TGTGCCATCAGTTTCGACCCCCGGGATGGCAATGAGCAGTTCTTC.

For this clonotype: A much larger clone lies one base from this, so it may be a read error. This chain connects TRBV29-1 to TRBJ2-7; 7 bases line up with TRBD1. The J segment lost 2 bases and the V segment lost 7 bases, leaving 11 bases of the junction unmatched. CDR1 is SQVTM, CDR2 ANQGSEA, per germline. The CDR3 runs 14 residues. In DNA form, the CDR3 reads TGCAGCGCTACAGCGACAGGGAGTACCTACGAGCAGTACTTC. This translates into CSATATGSTYEQYF.

The chain joins TRBV6-1 to TRBJ2-7; perhaps TRBD1 as D (6 bases). This CDR3 contains 14 residues. Germline V gene data show CDR1 as MNHNS and CDR2 as SASEGT. With 5 bases removed from V and 3 bases from J, the gap between germline ends came to 14 bases. The CDR3 nucleotides read TGTGCCAGCAGTCGGGCCAAGACAGGCTACGAGCAGTACTTC. Its protein product is CASSRAKTGYEQYF.

This clonotype appeared many times. The chain employs TRBV7-9 and TRBJ1-2, with 8 bases aligning to TRBD1. CDR1 is SEHNR, CDR2 FQNEAQ, per germline (reference sequence). Trimming removed 1 base from V and 5 bases from J; junction bases left unmatched: 3. The length of the CDR3 is 14 residues. The CDR3 sequence is CASSLGTGTYGYTF. DNA of the CDR3: TGTGCCAGCAGCTTAGGGACAGGGACGTATGGCTACACCTTC.

This clonotype has a handful of counts. This rearrangement joins TRBV7-9 to TRBJ2-5; D remains unclear. V lost 1 base and J 0 bases, leaving 12 bases between the germline ends. In germline, CDR1 is SEHNR, CDR2 FQNEAQ (reference sequence). The CDR3 spans 16 residues. The CDR3 loop reads CASSLEVGKYQETQYF. In nucleotides, the CDR3 is TGTGCCAGCAGCTTAGAAGTAGGCAAGTACCAAGAGACCCAGTACTTC.

This clonotype was recorded a few times. This chain joins TRBV7-2 and TRBJ1-4, with 10 bases identical to TRBD1. Germline V lookup: CDR1 SGHTA, CDR2 FQGNSA. The CDR3 consists of 14 residues. Germline trimming cut 5 bases from V and 13 bases from J; bases unmatched to any gene: 10. CDR3 region: CASSLDRGRPRLFF. The CDR3 region has the DNA TGTGCCAGCAGCCTCGACAGGGGGCGCCCGAGACTGTTTTTT.

The chain couples TRBV2 to TRBJ2-5, with 8 bases aligning to TRBD1. Germline CDR1 and CDR2: SNHLY and FYNNEI. The ends lost 5 bases at V and 2 bases at J; junction bases unmatched: 10. CDR3 length: 16 amino acids. The CDR3 region is CASSLGQGLIQETQYF. In DNA form, the CDR3 reads TGTGCCAGCAGTCTCGGACAGGGCCTTATTCAAGAGACCCAGTACTTC.

This clonotype occurred a few times. The rearrangement links TRBV5-1 to TRBJ1-1; D is possibly TRBD1 (5 bases). Germline loops: CDR1 SGHRS, CDR2 YFSETQ. The CDR3 has 15 residues. V shed 0 bases and J shed 4 bases, with 13 bases lying between them. CDR3 protein: CASSLGRDGSTEAFF. The CDR3 DNA reads TGCGCCAGCAGCTTGGGTAGGGACGGGAGCACTGAAGCTTTCTTT.

The chain joins TRBV6-2 or TRBV6-3 to TRBJ1-1; 9 bases match TRBD1. There are 16 residues in the CDR3. With V trimmed by 6 bases and J by 4 bases, 12 bases remained unmatched. Germline CDR1 and CDR2: MNHEY and SVGEGT. CDR3 bases: TGTGCCAGCAGCCCCGAACAGGGGGCGTGGATCACTGAAGCTTTCTTT. Protein: CASSPEQGAWITEAFF.

CDR3 protein: CASRAPGLATEAFF. In DNA, the CDR3 is TGTGCCAGCAGGGCCCCCGGACTGGCCACTGAAGCTTTCTTT. The chain carries TRBV25-1 and TRBJ1-1; D unclear. From germline, CDR1 is MGHDK and CDR2 SYGVNS. V shed 6 bases and J shed 4 bases, with 15 bases lying between them. This CDR3 comprises 14 residues.

This clonotype was seen only a few times. Here the CDR3 DNA reads TGTGCCAGCAGCCAAGTTGGGCGGGACGGCATCTACGAGCAGTACTTC. Encoded protein: CASSQVGRDGIYEQYF. The chain recombines TRBV4-2 with TRBJ2-7; perhaps TRBD2 as D (6 bases). The CDR3 is made up of 16 amino acids. Germline CDR1 and CDR2: LGHNA and YNFKEQ. With 1 base removed from V and 3 bases from J, the gap between germline ends came to 16 bases.

The J gene is TRBJ2-7, the V gene TRBV6-2 or TRBV6-3; 7 bases map to TRBD1. Unmatched junction bases numbered 9, after V lost 0 bases and J lost 7 bases. Germline lookup yields CDR1 MNHEY and CDR2 SVGEGT. There are 15 residues in the CDR3. CDR3 nucleotides: TGTGCCAGCAGTTACTCGGAGCAGACAGGGCAAGAGCAGTACTTC. Translated: CASSYSEQTGQEQYF.

This clonotype has just a few counts. V is TRBV9 and J is TRBJ1-5, with unresolved D. Trimming shortened V by 2 bases and J by 8 bases, and 17 bases separated the two germline ends. This CDR3 region has 15 residues. Per germline, CDR1 SGDLS and CDR2 YYNGEE. The CDR3 nucleotides are TGTGCCAGCAGCGTTACGGCCAATCGTAATGAGCCCCAGCATTTT. Its translation is CASSVTANRNEPQHF.